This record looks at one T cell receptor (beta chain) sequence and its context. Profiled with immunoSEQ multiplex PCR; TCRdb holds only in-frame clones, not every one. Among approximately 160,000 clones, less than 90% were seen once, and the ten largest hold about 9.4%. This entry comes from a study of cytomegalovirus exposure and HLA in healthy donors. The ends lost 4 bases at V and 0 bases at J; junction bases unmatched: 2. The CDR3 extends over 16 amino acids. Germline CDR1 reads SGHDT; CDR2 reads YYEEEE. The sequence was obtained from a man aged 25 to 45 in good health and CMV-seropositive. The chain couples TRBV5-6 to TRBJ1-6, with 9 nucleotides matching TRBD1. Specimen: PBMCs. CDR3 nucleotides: TGTGCCAGCAGCATGGACAGGGGCTCCTATAATTCACCCCTCCACTTT. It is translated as CASSMDRGSYNSPLHF.